This T cell receptor (beta chain) was sequenced during a study of long-term antiretroviral therapy in people with HIV. Running of the v3.0 immunoSEQ assay took place at survey level. Method: immunoSEQ multiplex PCR; TCRdb's copy keeps in-frame clones and lacks some. The table lists about 18,000 clones, around 80% of them singletons. This clone was recorded a few times. CDR3 length equals 14 residues. From germline, CDR1 is SNHLY and CDR2 FYNNEI. The germline V and J ends were trimmed by 6 bases and 1 base, with 10 bases remaining between them. This rearrangement joins TRBV2 to TRBJ1-3; no reliable D call. The material sequenced was unsorted PBMCs, taken at the start of antiretroviral therapy, before treatment. The sequence was collected from a woman in her thirties or forties with HIV. The CDR3 spells CASRGSRSGNTIYF. The CDR3 DNA is TGTGCCAGCAGAGGCAGCCGATCTGGAAACACCATATATTTT.